This record looks at one T cell receptor (beta chain) sequence and its context. Its specificity is not known. The sample is drawn from a study of cytomegalovirus exposure and HLA in healthy donors. Study results and limitations: Earlier analysis found most TCR beta V segments productive about 90% or about 30% of the time.

J lost 5 bases, V lost 3 bases, and 6 bases had no gene match. Looked up from germline, CDR1 is SGHRS and CDR2 is YFSETQ. The CDR3 totals 16 residues. The PCR had 60 Vbeta and 13 Jbeta primers. The repertoire was sequenced with immunoSEQ multiplex PCR; TCRdb's copy has only in-frame clones and lacks some. The sample holds about 190,000 clones, 81% seen once. The receptor was isolated from a young man in good health and CMV-seronegative. The sample comprised PBMCs. The rearrangement uses TRBV5-1 and TRBJ2-3, with 13 bases matching TRBD2. The CDR3 spells CASSWGTSGIRDTQYF. The DNA of the CDR3 is TGCGCCAGCAGCTGGGGGACTAGCGGGATTCGAGATACGCAGTATTTT. The full variable domain, with the rest looked up from reference TRBV5-1 and TRBJ2-3, is KAGVTQTPRYLIKTRGQQVTLSCSPISGHRSVSWYQQTPGQGLQFLFEYFSETQRNKGNFPGRFSGRQFSNSRSEMNVSTLELGDSALYLCASSWGTSGIRDTQYFGPGTRLTVL.